These T cell receptor beta chains were read from a single sample in a study of breast tumors, draining lymph nodes, adjacent tissues. TCRdb reanalysed the multiplex PCR reads using MiXCR and keeps one entry per CDR3 protein. The sample contains 90,000 to 120,000 distinct CDR3 sequences, less than 25% of which appear only once. The sequencing input was axillary lymph node tissue. The source is a female donor with breast cancer. Some clones in this sample may be carry-over from other donors' samples. Both conserved end residues are part of each CDR3. The order of the fields is CDR3 length, D gene, J gene, clone size, V gene, CDR3 protein, CDR3 DNA. D genes are given only for firm matches. Some rows have no size entry. The others give once, few or many, or a class for an expanded clone.

16 TRBD2 TRBJ2-5 many TRBV28 CASSLSGRVFKETQYF TGTGCCAGCAGCCTTAGCGGGAGGGTTTTTAAAGAGACCCAGTACTTC
15 TRBD1 TRBJ1-4 many TRBV7-3 CASSFTGARNEKLFF TGTGCCAGCAGCTTCACAGGGGCCCGTAATGAAAAACTGTTTTTT
15 NA TRBJ2-5 many TRBV4-1 CASSHLPDGLRTQYF TGCGCCAGCAGCCATCTTCCCGACGGCCTCAGGACCCAGTACTTC
19 TRBD2 TRBJ2-1 many TRBV5-4 CASSGGGLAGASSCNEQFF TGTGCCAGCAGCGGCGGGGGCTTAGCGGGGGCCAGCTCCTGCAATGAGCAGTTCTTC
14 NA TRBJ2-3 many TRBV11-2 CASSRWTSTDTQYF TGTGCCAGCAGCCGATGGACTAGCACAGATACGCAGTATTTT
12 NA TRBJ2-1 many TRBV6-6 CASSYGRDEQFF TGTGCCAGCAGTTACGGACGGGATGAGCAGTTCTTC
14 NA TRBJ2-7 many TRBV7-9 CASSRDTVSYEQYF TGTGCCAGCAGCAGAGATACGGTGTCCTACGAGCAGTACTTC
14 NA TRBJ2-3 many TRBV9 CASSEGVVADTQYF TGTGCCAGCAGCGAGGGGGTAGTGGCAGATACGCAGTATTTT
14 NA TRBJ1-6 few TRBV5-6 CASSLIGSNSPLHF TGTGCCAGCAGCTTGATAGGCAGCAATTCACCCCTCCACTTT
13 NA TRBJ1-2 many TRBV7-9 CASSLEFRYGYTF TGTGCCAGCAGCTTAGAGTTCCGCTATGGCTACACCTTC
14 TRBD1 TRBJ2-2 many TRBV24-1 CATKSGQYTGELFF TGTGCCACCAAATCGGGACAGTACACCGGGGAGCTGTTTTTT
16 NA TRBJ1-2 many TRBV5-1 CASSLASRTENYGYTF TGCGCCAGCAGCTTGGCCTCCCGGACGGAGAACTATGGCTACACCTTC
17 TRBD2 TRBJ2-2 NA TRBV3-1 CASSPSSGRLYTGELFF TGTGCCAGCAGCCCATCTAGCGGGAGACTCTACACCGGGGAGCTGTTTTTT
14 TRBD1 TRBJ2-2 NA TRBV6-5 CASSGQGARGELFF TGTGCCAGCAGTGGACAGGGGGCTAGGGGGGAGCTGTTTTTT
12 NA TRBJ2-2 once TRBV29-1 CSVEGGAGELFF TGCAGCGTTGAAGGAGGAGCCGGGGAGCTGTTTTTT